This TCR beta chain was sequenced in a study of T cell changes during pregnancy in multiple sclerosis. Profiling relied on immunoSEQ multiplex PCR, and the TCRdb table lists in-frame clones only, not all of them. The table shows 45,000 to 55,000 clones, with 90% to 95% occurring only once. Per germline, CDR1 LNHDA and CDR2 SQIVND (reference sequence). Trimming removed 5 bases at V and 5 bases at J, with 10 bases between. This CDR3 is built from 12 residues. The rearrangement links TRBV19 to TRBJ2-7; perhaps TRBD1 as D (7 bases). The sample in question was CD8+ T cells from peripheral blood mononuclear cells, obtained before pregnancy. This TCR came from a female donor with multiple sclerosis, enrolled in a pregnancy study. The CDR3 here is CASSGGTDEQYF. The CDR3 coding sequence is TGTGCCAGTAGTGGAGGGACAGACGAGCAGTACTTC.